This T cell receptor beta chain was sequenced for a study of CD8+CD57+ T cells in acquired aplastic anemia. TCR beta VDJ and CDR3 profiles were obtained from a genomic DNA template. TCRdb re-called the reads with MiXCR, one entry per CDR3 protein. The sample yields roughly 160,000 distinct CDR3 sequences, 63% seen once. Notes on the study in general: It was found that roughly 31 CD8+ CDR3 sequences were shared between patients and controls.

Ten or more counts support this clonotype. As yet, its antigen is unknown. The clonotype comes from a human donor in good health. Sequenced input: sorted CD4+, CD8+, or CD8+CD57+ T cells (not recorded which) from PBMCs.

CDR3 in DNA: TGTGCCAGCAGCTCCGGGACCGACAATGAGCAGTTCTTC. The encoded protein is CASSSGTDNEQFF. The rearrangement joins TRBV7-9 to TRBJ2-1; the D gene could be TRBD1 or TRBD2 (5 bases each). The V gene lost 4 bases and the J gene lost 5 bases, with 9 bases spanning the gap. Germline CDR1 is SEHNR and CDR2 is FQNEAQ (reference sequence). The CDR3 length is 13 residues. The complete variable domain, with remaining parts taken from reference TRBV7-9 and TRBJ2-1, reads DTGVSQNPRHKITKRGQNVTFRCDPISEHNRLYWYRQTLGQGPEFLTYFQNEAQLEKSRLLSDRFSAERPKGSFSTLEIQRTEQGDSAMYLCASSSGTDNEQFFGPGTRLTVL.